This entry concerns a single TCR beta chain. Trimming removed 6 bases at V and 7 bases at J, with 22 bases between. The germline V gene encodes CDR1 SEHNR and CDR2 FQNEAQ (reference sequence). CDR3 length: 15 amino acids. The source of the sample is a study of blood T cell repertoires in COVID-19. Produced via immunoSEQ multiplex PCR; TCRdb's table is partial and in-frame only. The table lists some 150,000 clones, about 80% of them singletons. This sequence joins TRBV7-9 and TRBJ2-7, with D possibly TRBD1 on 6 matching bases. This TCR was sampled from a man in his 60s with acute or convalescent COVID-19. Source material: peripheral blood. The DNA for the CDR3 is TGTGCCAGCAGTTACCAGACAGGCACCCCGTTAGAGCAGTACTTC. This encodes CASSYQTGTPLEQYF.